Listed here is a single TCR beta chain. Its specificity is not known. An end of the junction does not agree with germline; a read error may underlie this. A modified ARM-PCR protocol with three rounds of nested PCR amplified TCRbeta. TCRdb used MiXCR to reprocess the multiplex PCR reads, holding one entry per CDR3 protein. The table shows 60,000 to 85,000 distinct CDR3 sequences, with roughly 80% occurring only once. The data stem from a study of tumor and adjacent non-tumor tissue in lung cancer. Findings of the study overall: Compared with tumor, normal lung showed significantly lower TCR diversity.

This sample's RNA came from whole unsorted tissue. This receptor was taken from a woman in her forties or fifties with non-small cell lung cancer. The material sequenced was lung tumor tissue.

For the CDR3, the DNA is TGTGCCAGCAGTTACGGGGGACCATCGGACACCAGGGAGCTCTTTTTT. Its protein product is CASSYGGPSDTRELFF. This chain joins TRBV6-5 and TRBJ2-2, with D possibly called TRBD1 or TRBD2 (5 bases each). This CDR3 is built from 16 residues. In germline, CDR1 is MNHEY, CDR2 SVGAGI.